The present T cell receptor beta chain was sequenced within a study of T cell changes during pregnancy in multiple sclerosis. The V end was cut by 5 bases, the J end by 4 bases, with 17 bases between. The CDR3 consists of 16 residues. Germline values: CDR1 SEHNR, CDR2 FQNEAQ (reference sequence). The table came from immunoSEQ multiplex PCR; TCRdb's copy has only in-frame clones and leaves some out. This sample has nearly 70,000 clones, with around 90% found just once. This TCR came from a female donor in good health, enrolled as a control in a pregnancy study. This chain connects TRBV7-9 to TRBJ2-2, with TRBD2 as a possible D gene (5 bases). Sequences were derived from peripheral blood, sampled in the second trimester of pregnancy. CDR3 nucleotide sequence: TGTGCCAGCAGCCCGACGGCCGGACTGAGCACCGGGGAGCTGTTTTTT. Translating it yields CASSPTAGLSTGELFF.